The present entry profiles one T cell receptor (beta chain) with its context. Its antigen is unidentified. This sample was included in a study of beta chain features in type 1 diabetes. All of the isolated RNA was reverse transcribed, so expressed TCRB transcripts were sequenced. The repertoire was sequenced with immunoSEQ multiplex PCR; TCRdb's copy has only in-frame clones and lacks some. This table has about 240,000 clones, 25% to 30% appearing once. The CDR3 runs 15 residues. Germline V lookup: CDR1 LGHNA, CDR2 YNFKEQ. J was trimmed by 0 bases and V by 0 bases; bases with no gene match: 2. Study observations and caveats: Lower insertion and higher deletion counts appeared at VDJ junctions in type 1 diabetes patients. The study found moderately but significantly shorter TCRB CDR3s in all four CD4+ subsets of Type 1 diabetes patients. It was not settled here whether HLA type affects TCRB rearrangement.

The TCR sequence derives from a man between 25 and 39 years old in good health. The chain combines TRBV4-2 with TRBJ2-7; 7 bases agree with TRBD2. Input material: central memory CD4+ T cells from blood. CDR3 DNA: TGTGCCAGCAGCCAAGAGACTAGCTCCTCCTACGAGCAGTACTTC. The encoded protein is CASSQETSSSYEQYF.